This T cell receptor beta chain was observed in a study of cytomegalovirus exposure and HLA in healthy donors. This CDR3 is built from 15 residues. The ends lost 8 bases at V and 1 base at J; junction bases unmatched: 7. CDR1 and CDR2 (germline): SGHRS, YFSETQ. The PCR was carried out with 60 Vbeta primers and 13 Jbeta primers. Repertoires were generated with immunoSEQ multiplex PCR, while TCRdb's copy carries only in-frame clones and drops some. The table records 130,000 to 150,000 clones, about 79% of them present only once. This sequence was found in a male donor in good health and CMV-seronegative. Material: PBMCs. The chain has TRBV5-1 and TRBJ2-2; 8 bases are a match to TRBD1. CDR3 region: CASTQGVGNTGELFF. The CDR3, as DNA: TGCGCCAGTACACAGGGGGTCGGGAACACCGGGGAGCTGTTTTTT.